This paragraph reports one T cell receptor (beta chain). The antigen is undetermined. Separate cDNA molecules each had unique molecular identifiers attached to them. TCRdb itself ran the 5' RACE reads through MiXCR, one entry per CDR3 protein. The sample records about 50,000 distinct CDR3 sequences, around a tenth being singletons. This record belongs to a study of early T cells in non-severe SARS-CoV-2 infection. Study details: Sequenced bulk RNA came from whole blood that was unsorted, and chains were unpaired.

The study, taken as a whole, reports: Reliance on VDJdb matching favored anti-spike CD8 responses; private and CD4 specificities were missed.

The CDR3 loop spans 14 amino acids. CDR1 SGHVS and CDR2 FNYEAQ come from the germline V gene. The germline V and J ends were trimmed by 0 bases and 2 bases, with 8 bases remaining between them. Sequencing used whole blood, obtained at baseline. The clonotype was recovered from an adult who was a healthcare worker with PCR-confirmed SARS-CoV-2 infection or an uninfected control (not recorded which). This chain links TRBV7-6 with TRBJ2-7, with unresolved D. CDR3 protein: CASSLAADPYEQYF. The DNA for the CDR3 is TGTGCCAGCAGCTTAGCGGCAGACCCCTACGAGCAGTACTTC.